Below are 21 T cell receptor beta chains sequenced from a single sample in a study of T cells after yellow fever vaccination. TCRdb used MiXCR to reprocess the 5' RACE reads, holding one entry per CDR3 protein. The table has about 350,000 distinct CDR3 sequences, roughly 8% seen once; the top ten hold 17%. The material was PBMCs, obtained 35 to 50 days after the first yellow fever vaccination. The origin of the receptors is a man in his late teens or twenties who received the YFV17D yellow fever vaccine.

This chain connects TRBV6-5 to TRBJ1-2; maybe TRBD1 (5 bases). Per the germline V gene, CDR1 is MNHEY and CDR2 is SVGAGI. Trimming shortened V by 6 bases and J by 6 bases, and 11 bases separated the two germline ends. This CDR3 has 12 residues. In DNA form, the CDR3 reads TGTGCCAGCAGCCGAGGGGACCATGGCTACACCTTC. It translates to CASSRGDHGYTF.

This clonotype turned up a few times. This rearrangement joins TRBV16 to TRBJ1-5, with TRBD1 matching over 11 bases. The germline gives CDR1 KGHSY, CDR2 FQNENV. CDR3 size: 16 residues. The ends lost 0 bases at V and 5 bases at J; junction bases unmatched: 3. The CDR3 protein is CASSQSRTGGDQPQHF. The CDR3 DNA reads as TGTGCCAGCAGCCAATCCCGGACAGGGGGCGATCAGCCCCAGCATTTT.

The J gene is TRBJ2-1, the V gene TRBV10-3; 7 positions match TRBD1. Germline V lookup: CDR1 ENHRY, CDR2 SYGVKD. The CDR3 is made up of 12 amino acids. V dropped 4 bases and J dropped 15; count of bases not matched to a gene: 9. The CDR3 nucleotides read TGTGCCATCAGTGTCCGGGACAGACTTTTGTTCTTC. Translating it yields CAISVRDRLLFF.

V gene TRBV2 combines with J gene TRBJ1-1; perhaps TRBD1 as D (6 bases). V dropped 2 bases and J dropped 4 bases, with 8 bases sitting between them. The CDR3 is made up of 13 amino acids. Per germline, CDR1 SNHLY and CDR2 FYNNEI. The CDR3 DNA follows: TGTGCCAGCAGTGAAAGAGGGGGCACTGAAGCTTTCTTT. This gives the protein CASSERGGTEAFF.

The chain has TRBV7-6 and TRBJ2-2; D possibly corresponds to TRBD1 (7 bases). The V end was cut by 5 bases, the J end by 6 bases, with 16 bases between. This CDR3 has 15 residues. Germline V gene sequence: CDR1 SGHVS, CDR2 FNYEAQ. For the CDR3, the DNA is TGTGCCAGCAGCCGACAGGGCGGGGAGTCCGGGGAGCTGTTTTTT. Translating it yields CASSRQGGESGELFF. Combining the CDR3 with reference TRBV7-6 and TRBJ2-2 gives the whole variable domain GAGVSQSPRYKVTKRGQDVALRCDPISGHVSLYWYRQALGQGPEFLTYFNYEAQQDKSGLPNDRFSAERPEGSISTLTIQRTEQRDSAMYRCASSRQGGESGELFFGEGSRLTVL.

V and J are TRBV7-3 and TRBJ2-2, with D possibly being TRBD1 or TRBD2 (5 bases each). This CDR3 region has 12 residues. Per germline, CDR1 SGHTA and CDR2 FQGTGA. Trimming cost V 6 bases and J 10 bases, with 12 bases left between them. This CDR3 is CASRNTGTELFF. For the CDR3, the DNA is TGTGCCAGCAGAAACACGGGGACGGAGCTGTTTTTT.

V and J are TRBV18 and TRBJ2-2; 8 nucleotides agree with TRBD1. With 3 bases clipped from V and 5 bases from J, the junction kept 11 bases outside the gene matches. The CDR3 length is 17 residues. Germline V CDR1 and CDR2: KGHSH, LQKENI. The DNA of the CDR3 is TGTGCCAGCTCACCCCGACAGGGGCTAACAAGGACCGGGGAGCTGTTTTTT. It encodes CASSPRQGLTRTGELFF.

This clonotype was observed a handful of times. This chain joins TRBV19 and TRBJ1-1; TRBD1 might be the D (5 bases). V lost 6 bases to trimming and J lost 2 bases, with 16 bases between them. Germline V gene sequence: CDR1 LNHDA, CDR2 SQIVND (reference sequence). The CDR3 loop spans 15 amino acids. The CDR3 DNA reads as TGTGCCAGTAGCCCTCAGGGAGGTTACAACACTGAAGCTTTCTTT. Its translation: CASSPQGGYNTEAFF.

The chain employs TRBV12-3 or TRBV12-4 and TRBJ2-3; D is ambiguous. Between the trimmed V and J ends, which lost 3 bases and 6 bases, there was a span of 13 bases. The length of the CDR3 is 14 residues. The CDR3 DNA is TGTGCCAGCAGTTTGGCACCGCTTTCGGATACGCAGTATTTT. Translation: CASSLAPLSDTQYF.

This clonotype was seen more than once but under ten times. The genes are TRBV6-1 and TRBJ2-3; 12 bases are shared with TRBD2. The CDR3 consists of 16 residues. Trimming took 5 bases from V and 6 from J; bases not matched to a gene: 9. Looked up from germline, CDR1 is MNHNS and CDR2 is SASEGT. The DNA for the CDR3 is TGTGCCAGCAGTCTGACTAGCGGGGGACTCTGGGATACGCAGTATTTT. Protein product: CASSLTSGGLWDTQYF.

V usage is TRBV6-2 or TRBV6-3 and J usage is TRBJ2-7; D call uncertain. There are 11 residues in the CDR3. Trimming shortened V by 5 bases and J by 6 bases, and 8 bases separated the two germline ends. Germline V CDR1 and CDR2: MNHEY, SVGEGT. CDR3 residues: CASSRRGEQYV. The CDR3 DNA sequence: TGTGCCAGCAGTCGCCGAGGCGAGCAGTACGTC.

This clonotype showed up many times. The chain combines TRBV7-2 with TRBJ1-2; a possible D gene is TRBD1 (5 bases). V was trimmed by 1 base and J by 6 bases, leaving 9 bases between them. Germline-derived CDR1 and CDR2 are SGHTA and FQGNSA. The CDR3 covers 13 residues. The CDR3 DNA reads TGTGCCAGCAGCTTAGTGTTCAGGGATGGCTACACCTTC. As protein: CASSLVFRDGYTF.

CDR3 protein: CASSLISPGANTGELFF. The CDR3, as DNA: TGCGCCAGCAGCTTGATTTCTCCGGGGGCGAACACCGGGGAGCTGTTTTTT. This chain links TRBV5-1 with TRBJ2-2, with D possibly matching TRBD2 (6 bases). Trimming left V 1 base short and J 0 bases short, with 13 bases between. This CDR3 has 17 residues. Germline V lookup: CDR1 SGHRS, CDR2 YFSETQ.

There are a few counts of this clonotype. This chain connects TRBV20-1 to TRBJ2-5; D is possibly TRBD2 (6 bases). Germline V gene data show CDR1 as DFQATT and CDR2 as SNEGSKA (reference sequence). V was cut by 3 bases and J by 3 bases, with 20 bases left in between. CDR3 size: 16 residues. The CDR3 loop reads CSASGPVVVAEETQYF. CDR3 coding DNA: TGCAGTGCTAGTGGGCCGGTTGTGGTAGCGGAAGAGACCCAGTACTTC.

A few counts support this clonotype. The chain links TRBV7-9 to TRBJ1-2; possibly TRBD1 for D (6 bases). Germline V lookup: CDR1 SEHNR, CDR2 FQNEAQ (reference sequence). Trimming took 4 bases from V and 5 from J, leaving 26 bases between them. This CDR3 comprises 18 residues. The CDR3 nucleotides are TGTGCCAGCAGCTCCCAACAGCGAGCGGGGGGCGCAGGGTATGGCTACACCTTC. Encoded protein: CASSSQQRAGGAGYGYTF.

This clonotype was observed a handful of times. V usage is TRBV5-1 and J usage is TRBJ2-1; TRBD2 matches at 12 bases. The CDR3 runs to 15 residues. Per germline, CDR1 SGHRS and CDR2 YFSETQ. Trimming cost V 4 bases and J 8 bases; bases outside gene matches: 7. The CDR3 DNA follows: TGCGCCAGCAGCCCGCTAGCGGGGGGGGAGTATGAGCAGTTCTTC. It is translated as CASSPLAGGEYEQFF.

This clonotype was counted only a few times. This sequence joins TRBV20-1 and TRBJ2-7; the D gene is possibly TRBD2 (6 bases). The CDR3 extends over 14 amino acids. Germline V lookup: CDR1 DFQATT, CDR2 SNEGSKA (reference sequence). CDR3: CSLLGDFGGYEQYF. The CDR3, as DNA: TGCAGCTTACTCGGGGACTTTGGGGGGTACGAGCAGTACTTC.

In DNA form, the CDR3 reads TGCAGCGTGCTAGCCCAGGGTACCGGGGAGCTGTTTTTT. Translating gives CSVLAQGTGELFF. V and J are TRBV29-1 and TRBJ2-2; D might be TRBD1 or TRBD2, each matching 5 bases. The CDR3 length is 13 residues. CDR1 SQVTM and CDR2 ANQGSEA come from the germline V gene. Deletions cut 6 bases from V and 5 bases from J, with 13 bases between.

This clonotype was seen only a few times. The rearrangement uses TRBV4-1 and TRBJ1-6, with 7 positions matching TRBD1. With 4 bases clipped from V and 5 bases from J, the junction kept 8 bases outside the gene matches. The CDR3 extends over 16 amino acids. CDR1 is MGHRA and CDR2 is YSYEKL in the germline V gene. CDR3 loop: CASSRYRDSDNSPLHF. The CDR3 DNA follows: TGCGCCAGCAGCCGATACCGGGACAGCGATAATTCACCCCTCCACTTT.

This clonotype was detected a few times. The V gene is TRBV7-3, the J gene TRBJ2-7; the match to TRBD2 covers 15 bases. V shed 4 bases, J shed 9 bases, and the junction held 4 bases outside the gene matches. The CDR3 contains 14 residues. The germline gives CDR1 SGHTA, CDR2 FQGTGA. CDR3 region: CASSSGTSGGTQYF. The CDR3 DNA reads as TGTGCCAGCAGCTCCGGGACTAGCGGGGGGACGCAGTACTTC.

The V call is TRBV7-7, the J call TRBJ2-1, with 7 nucleotides matching TRBD2. The CDR3 sequence is 16 residues long. V gave up 1 base and J gave up 1 base; unmatched junction bases: 4. Germline V gives CDR1 SSHAT, CDR2 FNYEAQ (reference sequence). DNA of the CDR3: TGTGCCAGCAGCTTAGGGGAAGCGGGGTCCTACAATGAGCAGTTCTTC. This codes for CASSLGEAGSYNEQFF.